Below, 11 T cell receptor beta chains from the same sample are listed, as sequenced in a study of spatial heterogeneity in lung cancer. Points from the study as a whole: Tracking of tumor mutation counts was seen in expanded intratumoral alpha and beta TCR counts.

As for time point: sample taken at primary tumor resection. What these receptors recognize is not known. TCRdb itself ran the 5' RACE reads through MiXCR, one entry per CDR3 protein. The table records 5,500 to 8,500 distinct CDR3 sequences, 10% to 15% of them present only once. Sequencing used lung tumor tissue, obtained at surgery. The receptors derive from a male donor with early-stage non-small cell lung cancer.

This clonotype was observed many times. The chain joins TRBV5-1 to TRBJ1-5; D remains unclear. CDR3 length: 13 amino acids. The V end lost 5 bases, the J end lost 5 bases, and 11 bases lay between the germline ends. Per the germline V gene, CDR1 is SGHRS and CDR2 is YFSETQ. DNA of the CDR3: TGCGCCAGCAGTTTGACACCGGATCAGCCCCAGCATTTT. Encoded protein: CASSLTPDQPQHF. Combining the CDR3 with reference TRBV5-1 and TRBJ1-5 gives the whole variable domain KAGVTQTPRYLIKTRGQQVTLSCSPISGHRSVSWYQQTPGQGLQFLFEYFSETQRNKGNFPGRFSGRQFSNSRSEMNVSTLELGDSALYLCASSLTPDQPQHFGDGTRLSIL.

This clonotype has only a few counts. J is TRBJ2-7 and V is TRBV5-5; D tentatively reads TRBD1 or TRBD2 (5 bases each). This CDR3 spans 14 amino acids. Trimming took off 7 bases at V and 2 bases at J, with 16 bases between the two ends. Germline CDR1 is SGHKS and CDR2 is YYEKEE (reference sequence). The CDR3 is CASRTGTTAYEQYF. CDR3 bases: TGTGCCAGCCGTACCGGGACGACCGCCTACGAGCAGTACTTC.

This clonotype was seen at least ten times. The chain links TRBV14 to TRBJ2-7; TRBD2 aligns across 7 bases. Germline V gene data show CDR1 as SGHDN and CDR2 as FVKESK. V shed 2 bases and J 5 bases; nucleotides not matched to a gene: 9. This CDR3 region has 15 residues. For the CDR3, the DNA is TGTGCCAGCAGCCAACTGGGAGCGGGATTCAACGAGCAGTACTTC. Its protein product is CASSQLGAGFNEQYF.

The CDR3 spells CASRSGTVHDSNQPQHF. In nucleotides, the CDR3 is TGTGCCAGCAGATCCGGGACGGTGCATGATAGCAATCAGCCCCAGCATTTT. This chain joins TRBV12-3 or TRBV12-4 and TRBJ1-5, with a weak D call TRBD1 (5 bases). V was pared by 6 bases and J by 0 bases, with 18 bases between. This CDR3 comprises 17 residues.

This clonotype qualifies as medium-sized (0.01 to 0.1%). The rearrangement uses TRBV2 and TRBJ1-1, with D unresolved. CDR1 and CDR2 from the germline V gene are SNHLY and FYNNEI. V was clipped by 7 bases and J by 0 bases, with 15 bases between them. This CDR3 spans 15 amino acids. The CDR3 loop reads CASTLSATMNTEAFF. CDR3 in DNA: TGTGCCAGCACCCTGTCGGCAACCATGAACACTGAAGCTTTCTTT.

This clonotype was counted many times. The V gene is TRBV7-2, the J gene TRBJ2-3; D not resolved. V lost 2 bases and J 4 bases, leaving 13 bases between the germline ends. Germline V gives CDR1 SGHTA, CDR2 FQGNSA. The length of the CDR3 is 15 residues. The DNA of the CDR3 is TGTGCCAGCAGCTTATATGTGGGGTGGGCAGATACGCAGTATTTT. Residues: CASSLYVGWADTQYF.

This clonotype came up many times. This chain links TRBV5-1 with TRBJ1-1; 7 nucleotides line up with TRBD1. With V trimmed by 5 bases and J by 10 bases, 11 bases remained unmatched. Germline V lookup: CDR1 SGHRS, CDR2 YFSETQ. The CDR3 is 13 amino acids. The CDR3 loop is CASRSRDSEGAFF. For the CDR3, the DNA is TGCGCCAGCAGATCCCGGGACAGTGAGGGAGCTTTCTTT.

By frequency in the sample, this clonotype is medium-sized. V usage is TRBV6-6 and J usage is TRBJ2-3, with 7 bases aligning to TRBD1. The CDR3 runs 16 residues. Losses at the gene ends were 6 bases for V and 0 bases for J; bases not matched to a gene: 9. Germline loops: CDR1 MNHNY, CDR2 SVGAGI (reference sequence). Here the CDR3 DNA reads TGTGCCAGCAGCTTACTTGGGACAGATAGCACAGATACGCAGTATTTT. It translates to CASSLLGTDSTDTQYF.

The chain joins TRBV5-1 to TRBJ2-1; maybe TRBD2 (5 bases). The CDR3 totals 14 residues. The V end lost 3 bases, the J end lost 8 bases, and 15 bases lay between the germline ends. Germline CDR1 SGHRS, CDR2 YFSETQ. The CDR3 coding sequence is TGCGCCAGCAGCTCTTGGTCCGGGATCGATGAGCAGTTCTTC. Amino acid sequence: CASSSWSGIDEQFF. The full variable domain, in which reference TRBV5-1 and TRBJ2-1 provide the parts outside the CDR3, is KAGVTQTPRYLIKTRGQQVTLSCSPISGHRSVSWYQQTPGQGLQFLFEYFSETQRNKGNFPGRFSGRQFSNSRSEMNVSTLELGDSALYLCASSSWSGIDEQFFGPGTRLTVL.

This clonotype is judged medium-sized (0.01 to 0.1%). The V gene is TRBV24-1, the J gene TRBJ2-2, with D possibly TRBD2 on 5 matching bases. Germline V lookup: CDR1 KGHDR, CDR2 SFDVKD. This CDR3 comprises 18 residues. V was clipped by 2 bases and J by 4 bases, with 19 bases between them. The CDR3 DNA sequence: TGTGCCACCAGTGATTCCCGAGCTTCGATACGGGGCACCGGGGAGCTGTTTTTT. Its protein is CATSDSRASIRGTGELFF.

This clonotype appeared many times. The genes are TRBV20-1 and TRBJ2-5; 7 bases line up with TRBD1. CDR1 and CDR2 (germline): DFQATT, SNEGSKA (reference sequence). This CDR3 is built from 13 residues. V trimming: 6 bases; J trimming: 2 bases; junction bases outside the gene matches: 6. The CDR3 loop reads CSASPGQQETQYF. The CDR3 bases are TGCAGTGCGTCCCCGGGACAGCAAGAGACCCAGTACTTC.